This entry describes one TCR beta chain. Its specific antigen is unknown. No much larger clonotype is one base removed from it; base qualities were not supplied. These data belong to a study of blood T cell repertoires in COVID-19 (dated by TCRdb to about 2020). In terms of the full investigation: The collaborator samples originated in the United States, Italy and Spain and spanned the acute and convalescent phases of COVID-19. The repertoires were released in a freely available public database meant as a resource for research on the immune response to SARS-CoV-2. Deeply sampled blood TCRbeta repertoires from subjects exposed to, actively infected with, or recovered from COVID-19 were included in the dataset. The sample metadata nearly always contained a de-identified subject ID, COVID-19 status, age in years and sex. The prospective study material was composed of cDNA or gDNA derived from T cells, B-cell-depleted T cells, or PBMCs. The samples were drawn from two sources: the first 160 participants of the ongoing ImmuneRACE study, and 950 to 1,500 subjects contributed by 6 global collaborators. Where available, HLA class I and class II types were obtained from metadata supplied by the sample provider rather than from assay-based typing.

The CDR3 runs 15 amino acids, cysteine and phenylalanine included. The sequence is cut down to CDR3 DNA, 45 bases in frame from base 1. The germline V gene sets CDR1 to KGHSH and CDR2 to LQKENI. Between the V and J ends, shortened by 3 bases and 7 bases respectively, the junction contains 15 bases. TCRbeta CDR3 regions were amplified from genomic DNA using the immunoSEQ Assay, a bias-controlled multiplex PCR. As for how the authors treated the data: Within the assay, amplification of reference gene primers was used to estimate how many nucleated cells each sample contained. To quantify the absolute abundance of each unique TCRbeta CDR3 rearrangement, sequence reads were collapsed and filtered. For each sample, productive Simpson clonality was calculated as the square root of Simpson's diversity index across productive rearrangements. The table was pulled from immuneACCESS by TCRdb, which kept in-frame rearrangements only. Such tables lose some clones; where checked, under half of the loss comes from unresolved V genes, and the rest has no known cause. Clone size and V and J calls were adopted from that table, with D and trimming inferred from the DNA. This sample comprises about 88,000 clones, roughly 87% of them detected only once. The ten biggest clones cover about 15% of the sample.

The research as a whole found: The amount of clinical and demographic metadata varied by source and participant and was provided uncurated.

The collaborating institutions used their own protocols to collect whole blood in K2EDTA tubes. For TCRbeta analysis, collaborators shipped samples as frozen whole blood, isolated PBMCs, or DNA extracted from either of those sample types. The specimen was peripheral blood. Recombination linked TRBV18 to TRBJ2-2; a tentative D match to TRBD2 spans 5 bases. This clonotype was obtained from a male donor with acute or convalescent COVID-19. The CDR3 sequence is CASSPGASVGGELFF. The nucleotide sequence is TGTGCCAGCTCACCGGGAGCGTCGGTGGGCGGGGAGCTGTTTTTT.